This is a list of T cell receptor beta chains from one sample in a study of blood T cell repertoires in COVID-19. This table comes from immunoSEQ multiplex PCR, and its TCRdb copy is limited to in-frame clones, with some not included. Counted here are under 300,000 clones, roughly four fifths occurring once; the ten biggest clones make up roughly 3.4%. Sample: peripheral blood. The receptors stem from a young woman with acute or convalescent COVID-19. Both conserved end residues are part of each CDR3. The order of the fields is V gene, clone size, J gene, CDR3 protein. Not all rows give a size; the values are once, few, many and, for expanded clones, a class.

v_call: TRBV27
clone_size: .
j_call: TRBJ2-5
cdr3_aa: CASRRAGGGAETQYF

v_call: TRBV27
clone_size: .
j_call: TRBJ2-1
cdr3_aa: CASSFGQAGGEQFF

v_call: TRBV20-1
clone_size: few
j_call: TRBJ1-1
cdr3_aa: CSASLTGGVNTEAFF

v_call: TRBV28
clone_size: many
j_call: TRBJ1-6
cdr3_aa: CATLYRGSYNSPLHF

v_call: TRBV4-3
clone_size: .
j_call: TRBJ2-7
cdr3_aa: CASSQGQGVSYEQYF

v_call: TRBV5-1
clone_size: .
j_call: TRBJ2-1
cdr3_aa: CASSLGGSGYNEQFF

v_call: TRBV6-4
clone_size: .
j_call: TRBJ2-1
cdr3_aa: CASSALSKDEQFF

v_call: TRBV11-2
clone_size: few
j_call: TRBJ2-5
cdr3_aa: CASSLRGRVLAVQETQYF

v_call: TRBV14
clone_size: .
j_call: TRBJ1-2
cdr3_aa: CASSQDLAEVIGYGYTF

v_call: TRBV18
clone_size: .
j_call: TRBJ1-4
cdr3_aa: CASSPTQEKLFF

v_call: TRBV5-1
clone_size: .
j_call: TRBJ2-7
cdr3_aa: CASSRIPGAGAAYEQYF

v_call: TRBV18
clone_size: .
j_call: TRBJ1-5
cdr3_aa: CASSDGTGNQPQHF

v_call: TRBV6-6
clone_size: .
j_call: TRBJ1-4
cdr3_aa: CASRSGILNEKLFF

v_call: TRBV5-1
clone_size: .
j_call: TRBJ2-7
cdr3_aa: CASSLGPDSEYYEQYF

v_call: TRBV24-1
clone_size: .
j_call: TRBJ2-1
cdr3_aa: CATSDLAPVLGDRCNEQFF

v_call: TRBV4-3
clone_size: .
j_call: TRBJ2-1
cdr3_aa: CASSQEGGLAGGRYNEQFF

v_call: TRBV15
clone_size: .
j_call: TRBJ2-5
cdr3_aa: CATSKQGAGETQYF

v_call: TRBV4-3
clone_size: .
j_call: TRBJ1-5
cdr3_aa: CASSQDRGRAQHF

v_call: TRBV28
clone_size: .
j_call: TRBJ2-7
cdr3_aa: CASSTLNGTDYEQYF

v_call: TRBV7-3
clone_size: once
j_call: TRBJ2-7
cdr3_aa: CASSHGQGTEQYF

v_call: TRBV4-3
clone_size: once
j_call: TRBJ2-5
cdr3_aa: CASSQDLAGPQRTQYF

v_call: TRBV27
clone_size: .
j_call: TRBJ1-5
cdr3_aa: CASSQETGIGNQPQHF

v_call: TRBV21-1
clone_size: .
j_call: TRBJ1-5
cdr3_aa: CASSKGGPRSAPQHF

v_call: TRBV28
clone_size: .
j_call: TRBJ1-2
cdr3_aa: CASNRDSSFGYTF

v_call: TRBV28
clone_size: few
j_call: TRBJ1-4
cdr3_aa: CASSLRQGSPKLFF

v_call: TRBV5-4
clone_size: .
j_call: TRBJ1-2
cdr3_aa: CASSLEVGDVPSYGYTF

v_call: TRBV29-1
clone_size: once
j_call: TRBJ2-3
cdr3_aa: CSVDPRGDTQYF

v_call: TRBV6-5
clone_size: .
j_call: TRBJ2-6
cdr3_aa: CASSLTGPSGANVLTF

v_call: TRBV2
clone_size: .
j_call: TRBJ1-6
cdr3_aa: CASRAIRDSNSPLHF

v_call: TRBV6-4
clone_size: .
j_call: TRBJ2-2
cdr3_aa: CASSETDPGELFF

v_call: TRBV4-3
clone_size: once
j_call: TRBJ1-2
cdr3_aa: CASSQGTQGSYGYTF

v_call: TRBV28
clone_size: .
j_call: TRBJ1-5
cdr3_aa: CASSFGSGKPQHF

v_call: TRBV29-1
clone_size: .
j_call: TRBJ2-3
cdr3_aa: CSVEDWVGTQYF